These 16 T cell receptor beta chains originate from one sample sequenced in a study of CD8+ T cells in alopecia areata. Extracted RNA was reverse transcribed, and the resulting cDNA served as sequencing template. Sequencing was performed with immunoSEQ multiplex PCR; in TCRdb, only in-frame clones are kept and a portion is missing. The table records about 140,000 clones, roughly half of them present only once. The sample in question was CD4+ T cells sorted from blood, obtained at week 0. The receptors come from a human donor with alopecia areata.

V gene TRBV5-6 combines with J gene TRBJ2-2; D not certain. V was trimmed by 0 bases and J by 7 bases, leaving 4 bases between them. Germline V gene data show CDR1 as SGHDT and CDR2 as YYEEEE. CDR3 length: 12 amino acids. CDR3 DNA sequence: TGTGCCAGCAGCTTGGAAAGCGGGGAGCTGTTTTTT. Translated, it gives CASSLESGELFF.

J is TRBJ1-1 and V is TRBV2, with 9 bases fitting TRBD1. Germline-derived CDR1 and CDR2 are SNHLY and FYNNEI. The CDR3 runs to 14 residues. V shed 4 bases and J 5 bases; nucleotides not matched to a gene: 5. The CDR3 nucleotides are TGTGCCAGCAGTGGGACAGGGGCGGTTACTGAAGCTTTCTTT. It is translated as CASSGTGAVTEAFF.

This chain links TRBV7-3 with TRBJ2-3, with 8 bases aligning to TRBD2. This CDR3 has 14 amino acids. With 5 bases clipped from V and 4 bases from J, the junction kept 5 bases outside the gene matches. The germline CDR1 and CDR2 sequences are SGHTA and FQGTGA. CDR3 coding DNA: TGTGCCAGCAGCCTAGGACTAGCCGCAGATACGCAGTATTTT. Translated: CASSLGLAADTQYF.

This chain connects TRBV5-4 to TRBJ1-1, with TRBD1 as a possible D gene (5 bases). This CDR3 has 14 amino acids. Trimming pared 4 bases from V and 1 base from J, leaving 11 bases between. Germline assignment: CDR1 SGHNT and CDR2 YYREEE (reference sequence). The CDR3 DNA is TGTGCCAGCAGCGCGAGGCAGGGGAACACTGAAGCTTTCTTT. It specifies CASSARQGNTEAFF.

This clone turned up a few times. This rearrangement joins TRBV5-1 to TRBJ2-7, with TRBD1 as a possible D gene (5 bases). The germline gives CDR1 SGHRS, CDR2 YFSETQ. The CDR3 is 14 residues long. V shed 0 bases and J shed 3 bases, with 10 bases lying between them. Written as DNA, the CDR3 is TGCGCCAGCAGCTTGGCGGCAGGGCGCTACGAGCAGTACTTC. This gives the protein CASSLAAGRYEQYF.

V and J are TRBV30 and TRBJ2-2; a weak D match, TRBD2 (5 bases). This CDR3 has 14 amino acids. Germline CDR1 reads GTSNPN; CDR2 reads SVGIG (reference sequence). V shed 1 base and J shed 5 bases, with 11 bases lying between them. CDR3 protein: CAWSGGRRTGELFF. The CDR3 bases are TGTGCCTGGAGTGGAGGGCGGAGGACCGGGGAGCTGTTTTTT.

The chain carries TRBV29-1 and TRBJ2-3, with D uncertain. The CDR3 consists of 14 residues. Germline values: CDR1 SQVTM, CDR2 ANQGSEA. V was cut by 3 bases and J by 0 bases, with 10 bases left in between. The CDR3 sequence: CSVDRGTSTDTQYF. DNA for the CDR3: TGCAGCGTTGATCGCGGAACTAGCACAGATACGCAGTATTTT.

The chain carries TRBV6-5 and TRBJ2-5, with D unresolved. This CDR3 comprises 14 residues. V was clipped by 6 bases and J by 2 bases, with 13 bases between them. Germline CDR1 and CDR2: MNHEY and SVGAGI. CDR3 sequence: CASRINFGQETQYF. The CDR3 DNA reads TGTGCCAGCAGGATTAATTTTGGTCAAGAGACCCAGTACTTC.

The rearrangement uses TRBV5-1 and TRBJ2-5, with 10 bases lining up with TRBD1. The V and J ends lost 7 bases and 4 bases, in that order; junction bases with no gene match: 16. This CDR3 is 17 amino acids long. Germline V lookup: CDR1 SGHRS, CDR2 YFSETQ. The CDR3 DNA sequence: TGCGCCAGCGGCGGACAGGGGGTAACTCAGCCGGGAGAGACCCAGTACTTC. Protein product: CASGGQGVTQPGETQYF.

In DNA form, the CDR3 reads TGTGCCAGCAGGGAACAGCTCAATCAGCCCCAGCATTTT. It translates to CASREQLNQPQHF. The chain employs TRBV6-5 and TRBJ1-5, with unresolved D. Trimming stripped 6 bases from V and 3 bases from J, with 9 bases between. This CDR3 region has 13 residues. From germline, CDR1 is MNHEY and CDR2 SVGAGI.

The chain carries TRBV4-1 and TRBJ2-1; 8 bases are shared with TRBD2. The CDR3 covers 18 residues. J gave up 0 bases and V 1 base, and 8 bases lay outside the gene matches. CDR1 MGHRA and CDR2 YSYEKL come from the germline V gene. CDR3 bases: TGCGCCAGCAGCCAAGTTACGACTAGCGTAAGCTCCTACAATGAGCAGTTCTTC. Residues: CASSQVTTSVSSYNEQFF.

V gene TRBV10-3 combines with J gene TRBJ1-1; D not certain. CDR1 and CDR2 from the germline V gene are ENHRY and SYGVKD. The V end was cut by 3 bases, the J end by 6 bases, with 11 bases between. This CDR3 is 13 amino acids long. The CDR3 coding sequence is TGTGCCATCAGTGATGGGAAAGTAGCTGAAGCTTTCTTT. Encoded protein: CAISDGKVAEAFF.

This clone has just a few counts. The chain combines TRBV30 with TRBJ2-7; no firm D call. This CDR3 is 16 amino acids long. V was pared by 3 bases and J by 0 bases, with 18 bases between. Germline CDR1 and CDR2: GTSNPN and SVGIG (reference sequence). DNA for the CDR3: TGTGCCTGGAGGGTATTCGGTCGGTCGAGCTCCTACGAGCAGTACTTC. Its protein is CAWRVFGRSSSYEQYF.

V gene TRBV30 combines with J gene TRBJ2-5; 10 nucleotides line up with TRBD1. V was pared by 0 bases and J by 5 bases, with 3 bases of the junction left unmatched. Germline CDR1 GTSNPN, CDR2 SVGIG (reference sequence). This CDR3 is built from 14 residues. DNA for the CDR3: TGTGCCTGGAGTGTGGACAGGGGGAAGGAGACCCAGTACTTC. Its translation: CAWSVDRGKETQYF.

This sequence joins TRBV9 and TRBJ1-1; 8 nucleotides agree with TRBD1. Germline trimming cut 4 bases from V and 0 bases from J; bases unmatched to any gene: 5. The CDR3 covers 15 residues. Germline lookup yields CDR1 SGDLS and CDR2 YYNGEE. The CDR3, as DNA: TGTGCCAGCAGCCCTCGGACAGGGTTGAACACTGAAGCTTTCTTT. Translated, it gives CASSPRTGLNTEAFF. Full variable domain (missing parts from reference TRBV9 and TRBJ1-1): DSGVTQTPKHLITATGQRVTLRCSPRSGDLSVYWYQQSLDQGLQFLIQYYNGEERAKGNILERFSAQQFPDLHSELNLSSLELGDSALYFCASSPRTGLNTEAFFGQGTRLTVV.

This chain uses TRBV5-1 with TRBJ1-5, with 11 bases matching TRBD1. Unmatched junction bases numbered 6, after V lost 4 bases and J lost 6 bases. The CDR3 is 15 residues long. Germline values: CDR1 SGHRS, CDR2 YFSETQ. The CDR3 bases are TGCGCCAGCAGCCTAGGACAGGGGGCCAGTCAGCCCCAGCATTTT. Translating gives CASSLGQGASQPQHF.